A few counts support the clone carrying this T cell receptor (beta chain). No antigen is known for it. The data stem from a study of beta chain features in type 1 diabetes. Study information: In age, gender and cell yields, patients were similar to healthy donors.

Whole-study findings and limits: Shorter TCRB CDR3s, moderately but significantly so, marked every one of the four CD4+ subsets in Type 1 diabetes patients.

The germline V and J ends were trimmed by 4 bases and 5 bases, with 15 bases remaining between them. The V gene's germline CDR1 is SGHDT and CDR2 YYEEEE. The CDR3 totals 14 residues. Reverse transcribing all isolated RNA meant expressed TCRB transcripts were sequenced. Libraries were prepared by immunoSEQ multiplex PCR; TCRdb keeps only in-frame clonotypes and omits some of them. The table has about 250,000 clones, under 13% seen once. The J gene is TRBJ2-5, the V gene TRBV5-6; possible D gene TRBD1, 6 bases. Input material: naive CD4+ T cells from blood. The source of this sequence is a man aged 25-45 years with type 1 diabetes. The CDR3 DNA sequence: TGTGCCAGCAGCGCCCTGGGCCAGGGGGAGACCCAGTACTTC. This sequence encodes CASSALGQGETQYF.